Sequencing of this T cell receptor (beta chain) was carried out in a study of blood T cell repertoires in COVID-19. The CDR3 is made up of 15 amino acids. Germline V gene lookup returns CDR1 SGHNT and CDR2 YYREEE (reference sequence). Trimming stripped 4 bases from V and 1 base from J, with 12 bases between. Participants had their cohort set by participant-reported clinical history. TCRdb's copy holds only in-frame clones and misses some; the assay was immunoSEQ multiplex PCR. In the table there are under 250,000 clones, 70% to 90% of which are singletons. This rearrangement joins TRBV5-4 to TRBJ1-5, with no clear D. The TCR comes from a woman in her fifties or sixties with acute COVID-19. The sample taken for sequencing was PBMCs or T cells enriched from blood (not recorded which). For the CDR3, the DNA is TGTGCCAGCAGCACCGGAGGCGGGAGCAATCAGCCCCAGCATTTT. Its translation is CASSTGGGSNQPQHF.